The 20 T cell receptor beta chains listed next were all sequenced from one sample in a study of blood T cells in healthy people across ages. Together with a sample-barcoded 5' primer, a J-beta primer mix was included in a second PCR lasting roughly 6 to 12 cycles. MiXCR, applied by TCRdb to the 5' RACE reads, yields one record per CDR3 protein. The table has roughly 700,000 distinct CDR3 sequences, approximately 25% seen once. This sample also belongs to another study, concerning T cells of mothers and their children.

Sequences were obtained from blood. These receptors all come from a boy aged 5-17 years in good health.

The CDR3 reads CASSSSLWGQETQYF. The CDR3 DNA is TGTGCCAGCAGCTCGTCCTTGTGGGGGCAAGAGACCCAGTACTTC. The V gene is TRBV7-9, the J gene TRBJ2-1, with D tentatively TRBD1 or TRBD2 (5 bases each). The end of the DNA fits TRBJ2-5 better, so the J call may be wrong. The CDR3 totals 15 residues. CDR1 and CDR2 (germline): SEHNR, FQNEAQ (reference sequence).

This clonotype was seen only a few times. The CDR3 region is CASSWEVTGELFF. The CDR3 DNA follows: TGTGCCAGCAGCTGGGAGGTTACCGGGGAGCTGTTTTTT. The chain recombines TRBV7-2 with TRBJ2-2; D perhaps matches TRBD2 (6 bases). V was cut by 4 bases and J by 5 bases, with 8 bases left in between. The CDR3 totals 13 residues. Germline assignment: CDR1 SGHTA and CDR2 FQGNSA.

This clonotype was seen just once. CDR3 protein: CASIPEADPADYGYTF. DNA for the CDR3: TGTGCCAGCATCCCCGAGGCAGACCCAGCCGACTATGGCTACACCTTC. V and J are TRBV7-2 and TRBJ1-2; D is uncertain. V dropped 7 bases and J dropped 3 bases, with 21 bases sitting between them. Germline-derived CDR1 and CDR2 are SGHTA and FQGNSA. CDR3 length: 16 residues.

The rearrangement joins TRBV6-1 to TRBJ2-5, with TRBD1 identical over 11 bases. Germline loops: CDR1 MNHNS, CDR2 SASEGT. The CDR3 extends over 15 amino acids. V was clipped by 6 bases and J by 5 bases; unmatched bases: 8. The DNA for the CDR3 is TGTGCCAGCAGAGACCGGACAGGGGGCTTGGAGACCCAGTACTTC. Translation gives CASRDRTGGLETQYF.

The CDR3 is CASSVAEGLQQFF. As DNA, the CDR3 is TGTGCCAGCAGCGTAGCCGAGGGACTCCAGCAGTTCTTC. This chain connects TRBV9 to TRBJ2-1; D is possibly TRBD2 (6 bases). V dropped 0 bases and J dropped 11 bases, with 12 bases sitting between them. The CDR3 covers 13 residues. Germline lookup yields CDR1 SGDLS and CDR2 YYNGEE.

Only a few counts were recorded for this clonotype. The chain employs TRBV24-1 and TRBJ2-5; no clear D gene. The CDR3 runs 14 residues. The V end lost 9 bases, the J end lost 0 bases, and 13 bases lay between the germline ends. Germline V gene data show CDR1 as KGHDR and CDR2 as SFDVKD. As DNA, the CDR3 is TGTGCCACCCCGCCAGAGGTGTACCAAGAGACCCAGTACTTC. It encodes CATPPEVYQETQYF.

This clonotype appeared a single time. This sequence joins TRBV7-9 and TRBJ2-5, with D unclear. The closer fit of TRBJ2-7 to the DNA end suggests the J call may be wrong. Germline V lookup: CDR1 SEHNR, CDR2 FQNEAQ (reference sequence). CDR3 length: 16 amino acids. The CDR3: CASSLAYPAVPYEQYF. The CDR3 DNA sequence: TGTGCCAGCAGCTTAGCGTACCCCGCAGTCCCTTACGAGCAGTACTTC.

The chain carries TRBV7-2 and TRBJ2-7; a weak D match, TRBD1 (6 bases). Germline assignment: CDR1 SGHTA and CDR2 FQGNSA. CDR3 length: 14 amino acids. V was pared by 2 bases and J by 7 bases, with 15 bases between. The CDR3 DNA follows: TGTGCCAGCAGCTTAAGGGACACCGTAAGGGAGCAGTACTTC. Its translation: CASSLRDTVREQYF. The full variable domain, its missing parts supplied by reference TRBV7-2 and TRBJ2-7, is GAGVSQSPSNKVTEKGKDVELRCDPISGHTALYWYRQSLGQGLEFLIYFQGNSAPDKSGLPSDRFSAERTGGSVSTLTIQRTQQEDSAVYLCASSLRDTVREQYFGPGTRLTVT.

V gene TRBV24-1 combines with J gene TRBJ2-1; 9 bases line up with TRBD2. J lost 4 bases, V lost 4 bases, and 7 bases had no gene match. This CDR3 is 16 amino acids long. CDR1 and CDR2 from the germline V gene are KGHDR and SFDVKD. This chain's CDR3 is CATSDRLAGLYNEQFF. The CDR3 nucleotides read TGTGCCACCAGTGACCGTCTAGCGGGACTATACAATGAGCAGTTCTTC.

The V and J genes are TRBV6-1 and TRBJ2-2; D remains ambiguous. CDR3 size: 12 residues. Germline lookup yields CDR1 MNHNS and CDR2 SASEGT. V lost 5 bases to trimming and J lost 6 bases, with 7 bases between them. CDR3 nucleotide sequence: TGTGCCAGCAGTCCCTTTGCCGGGGAGCTGTTTTTT. Its protein product is CASSPFAGELFF.

The table lists this clonotype with a few counts. The chain employs TRBV20-1 and TRBJ2-1, with 8 bases lining up with TRBD1. The CDR3 spans 15 residues. Germline assignment: CDR1 DFQATT and CDR2 SNEGSKA (reference sequence). V shed 5 bases and J 2 bases; nucleotides not matched to a gene: 8. The CDR3 DNA sequence: TGCAGTGCTCCACACAGGGGGGACCCCTACAATGAGCAGTTCTTC. Protein sequence: CSAPHRGDPYNEQFF.

The chain is built from TRBV29-1 and TRBJ2-7; 7 nucleotides align to TRBD2. V gave up 4 bases and J gave up 1 base; unmatched junction bases: 4. CDR3 length: 13 amino acids. In germline, CDR1 is SQVTM, CDR2 ANQGSEA. Written as DNA, the CDR3 is TGCAGCGTTGCGCGGGAGCGGTCCTACGAGCAGTACTTC. Translation gives CSVARERSYEQYF.

This clonotype was detected only a few times. The chain combines TRBV27 with TRBJ2-5; weak D call: TRBD2 (6 bases). CDR1 is MNHEY, CDR2 SMNVEV, per germline (reference sequence). CDR3 length: 15 amino acids. The V end lost 5 bases, the J end lost 5 bases, and 18 bases lay between the germline ends. The CDR3 DNA reads as TGTGCCAGCAGTCCCGGGGGTAGATTGGGGGAGACCCAGTACTTC. Translation gives CASSPGGRLGETQYF.

The chain combines TRBV11-3 with TRBJ2-5; D is ambiguous. The CDR3 has 14 amino acids. Looked up from germline, CDR1 is SGHNT and CDR2 is YENEEA. V was shortened by 1 base and J by 1 base, with 7 bases between the two germline ends. The CDR3 sequence: CASSLVTAQETQYF. DNA for the CDR3: TGTGCCAGCAGCTTAGTCACAGCCCAAGAGACCCAGTACTTC. The whole variable domain, filled in from reference TRBV11-3 and TRBJ2-5, reads EAGVVQSPRYKIIEKKQPVAFWCNPISGHNTLYWYLQNLGQGPELLIRYENEEAVDDSQLPKDRFSAERLKGVDSTLKIQPAELGDSAVYLCASSLVTAQETQYFGPGTRLLVL.

V is TRBV4-1 and J is TRBJ2-3; 12 bases match TRBD2. The CDR3 is 15 residues long. Trimming at V came to 4 bases and at J to 6 bases, leaving 5 bases not matched to a gene. Per the germline V gene, CDR1 is MGHRA and CDR2 is YSYEKL. This CDR3 reads CASSPRTSGKDTQYF. CDR3 DNA: TGCGCCAGCAGCCCGCGGACTAGCGGGAAGGATACGCAGTATTTT.

This clonotype was seen only a few times. The chain is built from TRBV4-2 and TRBJ2-3, with a tentative D call TRBD2 (6 bases). The V and J ends lost 3 bases and 6 bases respectively, with 7 bases between them. Germline lookup yields CDR1 LGHNA and CDR2 YNFKEQ. The CDR3 consists of 12 residues. The CDR3, as DNA: TGTGCCAGCAGCCATGGGGGGGATACGCAGTATTTT. Protein product: CASSHGGDTQYF.

The rearrangement joins TRBV28 to TRBJ2-2, with 7 bases that match TRBD2. The CDR3 totals 14 residues. The germline V gene encodes CDR1 MDHEN and CDR2 SYDVKM. After removal of 6 bases from V and 4 bases from J, the junction contained 5 bases not matched to a gene. The CDR3 DNA reads TGTGCCAGCAGCACGCGGGGGTCCACCGGGGAGCTGTTTTTT. Translated: CASSTRGSTGELFF.

This clonotype showed up just a few times. V usage is TRBV5-6 and J usage is TRBJ2-3; no clear D. V was trimmed by 1 base and J by 1 base, leaving 10 bases between them. The CDR3 spans 15 residues. Germline V gene lookup returns CDR1 SGHDT and CDR2 YYEEEE. CDR3 region: CASSLMESGTDTQYF. Written as DNA, the CDR3 is TGTGCCAGCAGCTTGATGGAATCTGGCACAGATACGCAGTATTTT. The full variable domain, completed using reference TRBV5-6 and TRBJ2-3, is DAGVTQSPTHLIKTRGQQVTLRCSPKSGHDTVSWYQQALGQGPQFIFQYYEEEERQRGNFPDRFSGHQFPNYSSELNVNALLLGDSALYLCASSLMESGTDTQYFGPGTRLTVL.

In this sample, this clonotype turned up many times. The chain links TRBV7-2 to TRBJ2-7; D is possibly TRBD1 (6 bases). Trimming left V 2 bases short and J 4 bases short, with 6 bases between. The CDR3 has 12 amino acids. CDR1 SGHTA and CDR2 FQGNSA come from the germline V gene. The CDR3 reads CASSLQGYEQYF. The DNA for the CDR3 is TGTGCCAGCAGCTTACAGGGGTACGAGCAGTACTTC.

This clonotype was picked up a small number of times. This chain joins TRBV28 and TRBJ2-5; TRBD2 agrees at 11 bases. The trim removed 5 bases at V and 3 bases at J, leaving 5 bases unmatched. There are 15 residues in the CDR3. Germline V gene data show CDR1 as MDHEN and CDR2 as SYDVKM. The CDR3 region has the DNA TGTGCCAGCAGTATCCAACTAGCGGGAGAAGAGACCCAGTACTTC. It encodes CASSIQLAGEETQYF. The variable domain in full, completed from reference TRBV28 and TRBJ2-5, reads DVKVTQSSRYLVKRTGEKVFLECVQDMDHENMFWYRQDPGLGLRLIYFSYDVKMKEKGDIPEGYSVSREKKERFSLILESASTNQTSMYLCASSIQLAGEETQYFGPGTRLLVL.